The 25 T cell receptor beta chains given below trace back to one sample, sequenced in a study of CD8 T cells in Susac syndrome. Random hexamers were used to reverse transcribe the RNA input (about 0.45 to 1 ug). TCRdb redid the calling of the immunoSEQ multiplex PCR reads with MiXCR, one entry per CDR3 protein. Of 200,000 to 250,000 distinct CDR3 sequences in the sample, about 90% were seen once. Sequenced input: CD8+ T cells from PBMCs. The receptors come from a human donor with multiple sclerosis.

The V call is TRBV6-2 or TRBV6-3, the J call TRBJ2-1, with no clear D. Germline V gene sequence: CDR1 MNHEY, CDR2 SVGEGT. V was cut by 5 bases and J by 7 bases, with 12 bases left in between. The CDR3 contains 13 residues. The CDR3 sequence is CASSNDWSNEQFF. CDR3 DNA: TGTGCCAGCAGTAACGACTGGTCGAATGAGCAGTTCTTC.

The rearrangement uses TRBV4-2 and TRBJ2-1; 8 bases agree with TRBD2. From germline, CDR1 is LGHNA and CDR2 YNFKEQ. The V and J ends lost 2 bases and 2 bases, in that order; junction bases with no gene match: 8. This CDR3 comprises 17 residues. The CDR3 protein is CASSQIGAGETYNEQFF. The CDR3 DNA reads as TGTGCCAGCAGCCAAATAGGAGCGGGAGAGACCTACAATGAGCAGTTCTTC.

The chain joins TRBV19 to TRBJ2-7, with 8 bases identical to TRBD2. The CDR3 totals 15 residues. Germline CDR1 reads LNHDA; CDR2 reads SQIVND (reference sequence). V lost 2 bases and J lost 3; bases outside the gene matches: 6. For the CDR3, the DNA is TGTGCCAGTAGTATATCTCCTAGCGGGCACTACGAGCAGTACTTC. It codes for CASSISPSGHYEQYF.

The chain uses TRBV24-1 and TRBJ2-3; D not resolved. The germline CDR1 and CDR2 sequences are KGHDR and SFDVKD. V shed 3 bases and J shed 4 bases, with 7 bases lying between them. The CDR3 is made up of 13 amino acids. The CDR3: CATSDLLSDTQYF. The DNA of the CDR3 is TGTGCCACCAGTGATCTTTTATCAGATACGCAGTATTTT.

The CDR3 nucleotides read TGTGCCAGCAGTGACTCTACGGGCACAGATACGCAGTATTTT. Translating gives CASSDSTGTDTQYF. The chain uses TRBV6-4 and TRBJ2-3; D call uncertain. CDR1 is MRHNA and CDR2 is SNTAGT in the germline V gene. The CDR3 totals 14 residues. The germline V and J ends were trimmed by 0 bases and 1 base, with 5 bases remaining between them.

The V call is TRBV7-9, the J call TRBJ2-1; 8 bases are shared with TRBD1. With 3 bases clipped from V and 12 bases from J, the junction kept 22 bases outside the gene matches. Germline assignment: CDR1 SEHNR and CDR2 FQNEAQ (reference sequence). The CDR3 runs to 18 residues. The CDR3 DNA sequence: TGTGCCAGCAGCTTGGTTGTGGTGGCGGGACAGGCCACAAGCGGGCAGTTCTTC. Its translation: CASSLVVVAGQATSGQFF.

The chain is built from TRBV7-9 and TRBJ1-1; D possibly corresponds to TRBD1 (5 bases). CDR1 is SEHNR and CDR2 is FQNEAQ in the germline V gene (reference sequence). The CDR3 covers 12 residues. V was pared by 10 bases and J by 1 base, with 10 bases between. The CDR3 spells CATGRGNTEAFF. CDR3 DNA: TGTGCCACGGGGCGGGGGAACACTGAAGCTTTCTTT.

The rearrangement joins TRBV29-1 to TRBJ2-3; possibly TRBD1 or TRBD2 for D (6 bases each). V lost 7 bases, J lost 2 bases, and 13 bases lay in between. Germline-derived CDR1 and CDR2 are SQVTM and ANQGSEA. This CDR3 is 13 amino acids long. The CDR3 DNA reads TGCAGCGCCATGGGGGGCATCACAGATACGCAGTATTTT. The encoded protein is CSAMGGITDTQYF.

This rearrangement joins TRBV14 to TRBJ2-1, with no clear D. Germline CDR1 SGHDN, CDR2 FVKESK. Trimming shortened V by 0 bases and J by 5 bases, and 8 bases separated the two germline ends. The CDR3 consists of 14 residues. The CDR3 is CASSQELPDNEQFF. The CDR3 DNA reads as TGTGCCAGCAGCCAAGAGTTACCGGACAATGAGCAGTTCTTC.

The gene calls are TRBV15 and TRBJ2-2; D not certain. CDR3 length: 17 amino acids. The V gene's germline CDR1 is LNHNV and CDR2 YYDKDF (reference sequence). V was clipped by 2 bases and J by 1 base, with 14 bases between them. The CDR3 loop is CATSRNRAARNTGELFF. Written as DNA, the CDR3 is TGTGCCACCAGCAGAAATCGGGCCGCCCGGAACACCGGGGAGCTGTTTTTT.

The CDR3 DNA follows: TGTGCCATCAGTGAAGGGTTCACTGACACTGAAGCTTTCTTT. Protein sequence: CAISEGFTDTEAFF. The chain has TRBV10-3 and TRBJ1-1; D ambiguous. The CDR3 is 14 amino acids. Germline CDR1 ENHRY, CDR2 SYGVKD. V was trimmed by 3 bases and J by 3 bases, leaving 11 bases between them.

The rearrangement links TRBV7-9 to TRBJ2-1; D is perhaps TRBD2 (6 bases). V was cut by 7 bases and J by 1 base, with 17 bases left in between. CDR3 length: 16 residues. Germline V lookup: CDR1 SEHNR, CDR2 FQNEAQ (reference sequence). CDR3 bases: TGTGCCAGCACCGATCTACCTAGCGCGTCCTACAATGAGCAGTTCTTC. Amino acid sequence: CASTDLPSASYNEQFF. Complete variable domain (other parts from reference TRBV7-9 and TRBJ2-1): DTGVSQNPRHKITKRGQNVTFRCDPISEHNRLYWYRQTLGQGPEFLTYFQNEAQLEKSRLLSDRFSAERPKGSFSTLEIQRTEQGDSAMYLCASTDLPSASYNEQFFGPGTRLTVL.

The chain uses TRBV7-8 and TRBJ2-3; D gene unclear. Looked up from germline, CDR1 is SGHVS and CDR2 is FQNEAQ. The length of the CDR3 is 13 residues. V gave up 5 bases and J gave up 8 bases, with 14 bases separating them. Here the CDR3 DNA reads TGTGCCAGCAGCACACCGGTGCGCGGTACGCAGTATTTT. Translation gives CASSTPVRGTQYF. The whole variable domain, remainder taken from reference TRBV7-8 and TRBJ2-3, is GAGVSQSPRYKVAKRGQDVALRCDPISGHVSLFWYQQALGQGPEFLTYFQNEAQLDKSGLPSDRFFAERPEGSVSTLKIQRTQQEDSAVYLCASSTPVRGTQYFGPGTRLTVL.

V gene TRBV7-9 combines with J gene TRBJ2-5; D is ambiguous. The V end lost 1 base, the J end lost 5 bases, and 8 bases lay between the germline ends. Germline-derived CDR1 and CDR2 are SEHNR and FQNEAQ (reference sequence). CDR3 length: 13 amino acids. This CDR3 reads CASSLGMRETQYF. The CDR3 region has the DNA TGTGCCAGCAGCTTAGGGATGAGGGAGACCCAGTACTTC. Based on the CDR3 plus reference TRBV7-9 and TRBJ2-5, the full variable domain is DTGVSQNPRHKITKRGQNVTFRCDPISEHNRLYWYRQTLGQGPEFLTYFQNEAQLEKSRLLSDRFSAERPKGSFSTLEIQRTEQGDSAMYLCASSLGMRETQYFGPGTRLLVL.

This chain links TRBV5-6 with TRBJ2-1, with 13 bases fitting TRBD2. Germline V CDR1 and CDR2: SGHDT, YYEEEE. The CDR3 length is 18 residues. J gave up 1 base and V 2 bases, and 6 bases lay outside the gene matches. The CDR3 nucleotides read TGTGCCAGCAGCTTCGAGGCGACTAGCGGGGGGTCCTACAATGAGCAGTTCTTC. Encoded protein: CASSFEATSGGSYNEQFF.

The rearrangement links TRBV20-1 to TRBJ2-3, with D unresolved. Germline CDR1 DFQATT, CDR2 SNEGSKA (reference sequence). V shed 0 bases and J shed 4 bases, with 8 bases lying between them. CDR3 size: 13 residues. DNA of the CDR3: TGCAGTGCTAGAGATAGCCTTGCAGATACGCAGTATTTT. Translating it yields CSARDSLADTQYF.

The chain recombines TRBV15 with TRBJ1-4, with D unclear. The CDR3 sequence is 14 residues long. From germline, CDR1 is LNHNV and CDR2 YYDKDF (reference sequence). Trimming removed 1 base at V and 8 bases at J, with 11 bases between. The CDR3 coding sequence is TGTGCCACCAGCAGAGCCCTTACGAACGAAAAACTGTTTTTT. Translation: CATSRALTNEKLFF.

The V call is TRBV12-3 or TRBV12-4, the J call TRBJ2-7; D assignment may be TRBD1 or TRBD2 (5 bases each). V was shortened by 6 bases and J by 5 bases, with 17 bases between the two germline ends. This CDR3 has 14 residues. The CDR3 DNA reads TGTGCCAGCAGCCTCACGAGGGGTGGCCACGAGCAGTACTTC. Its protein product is CASSLTRGGHEQYF.

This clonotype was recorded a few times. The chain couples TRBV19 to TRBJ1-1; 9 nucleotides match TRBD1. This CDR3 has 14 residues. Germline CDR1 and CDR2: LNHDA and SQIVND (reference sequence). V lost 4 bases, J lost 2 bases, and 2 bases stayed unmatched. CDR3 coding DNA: TGTGCCAGTAGTACGGGACAGGGAAACACTGAAGCTTTCTTT. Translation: CASSTGQGNTEAFF.

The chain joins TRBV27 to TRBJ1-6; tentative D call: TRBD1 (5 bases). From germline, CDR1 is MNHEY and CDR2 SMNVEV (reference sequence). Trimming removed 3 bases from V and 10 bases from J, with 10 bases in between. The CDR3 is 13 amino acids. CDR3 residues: CASSFSQGSPLHF. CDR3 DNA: TGTGCCAGCAGTTTTTCCCAGGGATCACCCCTCCACTTT.

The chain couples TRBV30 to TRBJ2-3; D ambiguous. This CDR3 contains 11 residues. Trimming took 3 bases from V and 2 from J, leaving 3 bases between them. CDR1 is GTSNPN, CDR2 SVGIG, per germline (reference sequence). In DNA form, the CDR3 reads TGTGCCTGGAGCTTCACAGATACGCAGTATTTT. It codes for CAWSFTDTQYF.

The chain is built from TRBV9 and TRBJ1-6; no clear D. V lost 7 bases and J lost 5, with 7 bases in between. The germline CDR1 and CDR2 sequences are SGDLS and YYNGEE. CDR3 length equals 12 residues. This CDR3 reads CASATNNSPLHF. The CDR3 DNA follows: TGTGCCAGCGCGACGAATAATTCACCCCTCCACTTT.

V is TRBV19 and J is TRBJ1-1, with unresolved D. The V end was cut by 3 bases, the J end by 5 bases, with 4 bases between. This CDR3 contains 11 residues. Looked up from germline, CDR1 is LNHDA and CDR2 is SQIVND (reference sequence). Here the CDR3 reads CASSIGTEAFF. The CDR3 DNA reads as TGTGCCAGTAGTATCGGAACTGAAGCTTTCTTT.

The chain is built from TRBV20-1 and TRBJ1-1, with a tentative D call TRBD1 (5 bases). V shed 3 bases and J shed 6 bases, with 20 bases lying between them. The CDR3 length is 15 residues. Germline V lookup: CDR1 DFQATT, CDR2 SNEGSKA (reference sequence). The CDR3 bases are TGCAGTGCTAGTAGTAGCCGGGCAGGGTTCGCTGAAGCTTTCTTT. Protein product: CSASSSRAGFAEAFF.

The CDR3 coding sequence is TGTGCCAGCAGGCAGACTCTGCAGAGTAATGAAAAACTGTTTTTT. Translation: CASRQTLQSNEKLFF. This sequence joins TRBV2 and TRBJ1-4; unclear D gene. Trimming left V 6 bases short and J 4 bases short, with 15 bases between. This CDR3 has 15 amino acids. CDR1 SNHLY and CDR2 FYNNEI come from the germline V gene.